This T cell receptor (beta chain) was sequenced for a study of tumor and adjacent non-tumor tissue in lung cancer. RNA was extracted from bulk tissue without any cell sorting. More than 3 cm separated this lung sample from the edge of the tumor. Ten or more counts support this clonotype. What it binds is not known. Findings of the study overall: TCR diversity was significantly greater in tumor than normal lung tissue.

The CDR3 contains 14 residues. Germline lookup yields CDR1 SEHNR and CDR2 FQNEAQ (reference sequence). Trimming took 6 bases from V and 0 from J, leaving 10 bases between them. The library came from three nested PCR rounds adapted from ARM-PCR protocols. In TCRdb, the multiplex PCR reads were re-called with MiXCR into one record per CDR3 protein. The data hold 50,000 to 60,000 distinct CDR3 sequences, with 60% to 80% observed a single time. Material for sequencing was distant non-tumor lung tissue. The chain links TRBV7-9 to TRBJ2-3; no definite D call. The receptor's source is a woman aged 60-75 years with non-small cell lung cancer. In nucleotides, the CDR3 is TGTGCCAGCAGGACGGACCATAGCACAGATACGCAGTATTTT. Its protein product is CASRTDHSTDTQYF.